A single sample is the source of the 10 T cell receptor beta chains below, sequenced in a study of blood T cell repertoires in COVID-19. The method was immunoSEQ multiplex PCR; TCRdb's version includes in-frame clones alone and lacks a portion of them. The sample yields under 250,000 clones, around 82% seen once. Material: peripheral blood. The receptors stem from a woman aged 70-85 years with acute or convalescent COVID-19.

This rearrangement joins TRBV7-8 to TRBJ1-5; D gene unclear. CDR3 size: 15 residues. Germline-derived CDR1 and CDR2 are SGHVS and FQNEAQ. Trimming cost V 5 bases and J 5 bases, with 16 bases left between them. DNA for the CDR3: TGTGCCAGCAGCCGAACGGAGCAGTCCGATCAGCCCCAGCATTTT. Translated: CASSRTEQSDQPQHF.

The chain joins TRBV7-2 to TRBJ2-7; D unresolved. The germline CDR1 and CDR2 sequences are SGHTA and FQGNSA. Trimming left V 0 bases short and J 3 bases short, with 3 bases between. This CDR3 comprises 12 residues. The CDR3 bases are TGTGCCAGCAGCTTAGCCTACTACGAGCAGTACTTC. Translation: CASSLAYYEQYF.

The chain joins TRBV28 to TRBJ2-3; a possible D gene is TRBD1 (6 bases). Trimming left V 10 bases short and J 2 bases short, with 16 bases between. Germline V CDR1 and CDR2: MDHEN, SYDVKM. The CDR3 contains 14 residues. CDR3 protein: CATRTGPITDTQYF. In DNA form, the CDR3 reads TGTGCCACCAGAACAGGGCCAATCACAGATACGCAGTATTTT. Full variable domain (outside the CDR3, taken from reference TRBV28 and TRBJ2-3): DVKVTQSSRYLVKRTGEKVFLECVQDMDHENMFWYRQDPGLGLRLIYFSYDVKMKEKGDIPEGYSVSREKKERFSLILESASTNQTSMYLCATRTGPITDTQYFGPGTRLTVL.

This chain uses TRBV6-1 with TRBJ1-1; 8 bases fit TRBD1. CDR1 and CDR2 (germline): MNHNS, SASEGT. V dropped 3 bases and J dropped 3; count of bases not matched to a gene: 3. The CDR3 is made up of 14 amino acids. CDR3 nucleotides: TGTGCCAGCAGTGACAGGGGGCCGGACACTGAAGCTTTCTTT. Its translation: CASSDRGPDTEAFF.

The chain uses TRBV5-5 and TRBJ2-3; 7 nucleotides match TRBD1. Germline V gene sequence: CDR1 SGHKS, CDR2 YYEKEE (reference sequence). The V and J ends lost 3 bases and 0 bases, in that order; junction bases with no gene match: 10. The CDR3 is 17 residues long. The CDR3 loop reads CASSSRDRPTSTDTQYF. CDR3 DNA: TGTGCCAGCAGCTCACGGGACAGACCCACTAGCACAGATACGCAGTATTTT.

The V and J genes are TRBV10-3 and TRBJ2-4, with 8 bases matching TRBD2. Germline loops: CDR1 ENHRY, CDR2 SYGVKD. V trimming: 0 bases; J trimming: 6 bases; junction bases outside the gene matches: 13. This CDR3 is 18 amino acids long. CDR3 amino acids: CAISESRGLGAGVNIQYF. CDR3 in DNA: TGTGCCATCAGTGAGTCACGAGGGTTAGGAGCGGGGGTAAACATTCAGTACTTC.

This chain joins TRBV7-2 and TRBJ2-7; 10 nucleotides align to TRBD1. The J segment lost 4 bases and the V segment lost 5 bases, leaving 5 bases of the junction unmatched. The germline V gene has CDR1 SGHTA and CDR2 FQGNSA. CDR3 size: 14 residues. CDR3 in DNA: TGTGCCAGCAGCCGGACAGGGGGTGGGTACGAGCAGTACTTC. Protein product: CASSRTGGGYEQYF.

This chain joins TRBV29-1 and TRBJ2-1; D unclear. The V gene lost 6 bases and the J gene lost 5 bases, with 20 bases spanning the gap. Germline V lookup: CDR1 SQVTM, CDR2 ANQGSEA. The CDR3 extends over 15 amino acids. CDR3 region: CSVLVQLLLDNEQFF. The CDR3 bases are TGCAGCGTACTCGTACAGCTCCTTTTGGACAATGAGCAGTTCTTC.

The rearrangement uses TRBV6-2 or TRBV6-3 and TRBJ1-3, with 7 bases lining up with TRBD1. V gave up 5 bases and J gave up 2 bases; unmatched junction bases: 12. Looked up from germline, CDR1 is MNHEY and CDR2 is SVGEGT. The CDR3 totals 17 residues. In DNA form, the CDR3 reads TGTGCCAGCAGTCCACTGGACAGGCTACTGGCTGGAAACACCATATATTTT. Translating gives CASSPLDRLLAGNTIYF.

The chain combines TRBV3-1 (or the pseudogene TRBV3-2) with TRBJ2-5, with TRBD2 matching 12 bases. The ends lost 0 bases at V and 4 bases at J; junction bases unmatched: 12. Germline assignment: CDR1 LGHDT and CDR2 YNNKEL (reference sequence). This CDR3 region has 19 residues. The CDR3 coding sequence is TGTGCCAGCAGCCAAGAGTGGACTAGCGGGGTCACGAAGGGAGAGACCCAGTACTTC. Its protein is CASSQEWTSGVTKGETQYF.